This TCR beta chain originates from a study of shared clonotypes between healthy human individuals (dated by TCRdb to about 2020). In terms of the full investigation: A couple of women and a few men aged 18 to 49 years were included in the cohort. Different laboratories and diverse techniques were used to prepare libraries and sequence TCR repertoires, to increase sequencing depth and limit assay-specific biases. Blood TCR repertoires of roughly five healthy adults were deeply sequenced to estimate repertoire size and the extent of clonotype sharing between individuals. Per donor, leukapheresis produced somewhere between about 0.94 and 10 billion PBMCs. For each donor, three plates each were used for CD4 naive and CD4 memory, two plates were used for CD8 naive, and one plate was used for CD8 memory.

CDR1 is given as SNHLY and CDR2 as FYNNEI, both from the germline V gene. The CDR3 goes from the cysteine to the phenylalanine over 16 residues. CDR3 DNA is the only sequence kept; it has 48 bases, read in frame from the first base. Clipping removes 4 bases from V and 3 bases from J, with 8 as the unmatched junction base count. Using the deep immunoSEQ assay, TCR CDR3 regions were amplified from genomic DNA by multiplex PCR. Extracted genomic DNA from each cell subset was spread evenly across all wells of several immunoSEQ 96-well plates, with each plate serving as a replicate. For sorted subsets, approximately 200 ng of genomic DNA, equivalent to 25,000 to 30,000 T cell genomes, went into each replicate PCR. Purified libraries were measured with a Qubit 3.0 fluorometer, size-checked on a Bioanalyzer 2100, and measured again with the KAPA Library Quantification kit. Every immunoSEQ 96-well plate was sequenced on a separate single-read 150-cycle Illumina NextSeq 550 flow cell. The authors' pipeline ran thus. Because only junctional sequences without quality scores were contained in the immunoSEQ output, filtering matching that applied to full-length reads could not be performed. To assign V/J genes and CDR3, sequences were annotated using PyIR, a Python wrapper for IgBLAST v1.9, with IMGT germline references. Reads with weak V/J assignments (E-value above 1e-6), missing CDR3, stop codons, out-of-frame junctions, or ambiguous translated residues were removed. V3J clonotypes were defined as sequences sharing the same inferred V gene, J gene, and CDR3 amino acid sequence. The percentage overlap between two repertoires was calculated by dividing the number of shared unique clonotypes by the size of the smaller repertoire. Repertoire richness was assessed with RTK rarefaction, the Chao1 estimator, and Recon v2.1 estimates of unobserved clonotypes. Generation probabilities were computed with OLGA for all TCRbeta clonotypes obtained by the gDNA method from several donors. TCRdb holds this immuneACCESS table with in-frame rearrangements only. Some clones are missing; in checked studies, unresolved V genes explain under half, and the rest has no known cause. For V, J and clone size, that table is used; D and trimming come from the DNA. This sample lists over a million clones; around four fifths were detected once. The biggest ten clones account for 1.4% to 1.5% of the sample.

General study outcomes and caveats: Naive subsets generally had larger estimated clonotype richness than memory subsets. When a handful of donors were compared, the shared fraction of clonotypes was about 5.5% for naive CD4, less than 4% for naive CD8, more than 2% for memory CD4, and 0.35% to 0.4% for memory CD8. Compared with non-shared clonotypes, the clonotypes found in all four sorted-subset donors had higher generation probabilities. Rarefaction of sorted-subset datasets indicated incomplete sequencing despite the large sequencing depth. Because the study included only a small number of donors, the genetic and exposure-history diversity represented was limited. Sampling was limited to blood, and TCR repertoires in tissue likely differ from TCR repertoires in blood. Pairwise subsampling indicated that sequencing depth was expected to affect the degree of clonotype sharing among donors.

On this clone itself: Its target antigen remains unknown. Per-base quality was not reported, and no clone a single base away is much larger than it.

The donors were healthy, HIV-negative adults with no recently reported acute infections or vaccinations. Only Caucasian adults living in Nashville, Tennessee, USA were represented among the donors. CD4+ T cells were enriched through magnetic negative selection, after which naive cells were positively selected on CD45RA and the remaining negative fraction served as the memory subset. Blood was collected by leukapheresis, and PBMCs were isolated by Ficoll-Histopaque density gradient centrifugation and then cryopreserved in liquid nitrogen vapor phase. Purity and quantity of every magnetically sorted T cell population were checked by analytical flow cytometry. Genomic DNA was isolated from every sorted fraction and measured by UV absorbance on a Nanodrop 2000c.

The sequence was obtained from a man aged 18-30 years in good health. Material for sequencing was memory CD4+ T cells sorted from blood. The cell subset or site label, as the study defines it: CD45RA-negative fraction. This receptor chain uses TRBV2 and TRBJ2-3; 9 central nucleotides agree with TRBD2. The CDR3 protein sequence reads: CASSVLAGVSTDTQYF. The DNA sequence is TGTGCCAGCAGTGTGTTAGCGGGAGTGAGTACAGATACGCAGTATTTT.